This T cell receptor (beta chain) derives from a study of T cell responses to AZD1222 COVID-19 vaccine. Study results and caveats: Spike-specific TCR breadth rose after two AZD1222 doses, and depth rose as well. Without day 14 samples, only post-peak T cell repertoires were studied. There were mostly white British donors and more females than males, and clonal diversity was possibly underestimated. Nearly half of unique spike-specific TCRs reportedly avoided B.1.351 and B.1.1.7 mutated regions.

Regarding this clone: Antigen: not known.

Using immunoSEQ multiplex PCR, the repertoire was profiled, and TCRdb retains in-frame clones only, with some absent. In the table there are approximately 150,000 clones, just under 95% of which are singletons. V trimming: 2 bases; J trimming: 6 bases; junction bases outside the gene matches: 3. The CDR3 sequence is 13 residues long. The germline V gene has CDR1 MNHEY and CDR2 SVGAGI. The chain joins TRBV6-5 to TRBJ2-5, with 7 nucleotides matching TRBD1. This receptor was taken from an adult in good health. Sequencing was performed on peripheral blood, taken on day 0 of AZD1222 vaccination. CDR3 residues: CASSYEGAKTQYF. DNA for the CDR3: TGTGCCAGCAGTTACGAGGGGGCGAAGACCCAGTACTTC.